This T cell receptor beta chain came from a study of shared clonotypes between healthy human individuals. The CDR3 is 14 amino acids. Trimming removed 6 bases from V and 2 bases from J, with 14 bases in between. The germline V gene has CDR1 MNHNS and CDR2 SASEGT. Clones were read by immunoSEQ multiplex PCR, and TCRdb kept only the in-frame ones, dropping some. This table has under 850,000 clones, more than 85% appearing once. Naive CD8 cells lacked CD45RO and underwent positive selection for CCR7, leaving out terminally differentiated effector memory CD45RA+ cells. The gene calls are TRBV6-1 and TRBJ2-7; D may be TRBD2 (5 bases). This sequence was found in a man between 25 and 39 years old in good health. Input material: naive CD8+ T cells sorted from blood. CDR3 coding DNA: TGTGCCAGCAGACCAAGACCGGGAACCTACGAGCAGTACTTC. Residues: CASRPRPGTYEQYF.